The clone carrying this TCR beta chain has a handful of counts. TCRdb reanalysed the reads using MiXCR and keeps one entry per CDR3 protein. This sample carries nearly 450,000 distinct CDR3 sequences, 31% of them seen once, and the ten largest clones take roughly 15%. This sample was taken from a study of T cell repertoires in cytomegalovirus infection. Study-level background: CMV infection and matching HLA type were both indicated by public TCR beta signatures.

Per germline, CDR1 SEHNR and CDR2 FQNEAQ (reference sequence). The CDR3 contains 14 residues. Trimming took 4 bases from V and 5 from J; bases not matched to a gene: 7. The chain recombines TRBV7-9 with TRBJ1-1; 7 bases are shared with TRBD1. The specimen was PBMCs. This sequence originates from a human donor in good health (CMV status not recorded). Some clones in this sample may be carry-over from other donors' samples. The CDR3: CASSWETGETEAFF. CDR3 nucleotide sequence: TGTGCCAGCAGCTGGGAAACAGGGGAAACTGAAGCTTTCTTT. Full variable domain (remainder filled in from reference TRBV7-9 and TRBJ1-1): DTGVSQNPRHKITKRGQNVTFRCDPISEHNRLYWYRQTLGQGPEFLTYFQNEAQLEKSRLLSDRFSAERPKGSFSTLEIQRTEQGDSAMYLCASSWETGETEAFFGQGTRLTVV.